A selection of T cell receptor beta chains follows, all from one sample in a study of cytomegalovirus exposure and HLA in healthy donors. Sequencing used immunoSEQ multiplex PCR; TCRdb keeps in-frame clones, though not all of them. The table shows a few hundred thousand clones, with 80% to 85% occurring only once. Sample: PBMCs. All receptors come from an older woman in good health and CMV-seropositive. The CDR3 runs from the conserved cysteine through the conserved F or W. The D gene is left open where the match is weak. For some rows the clone size is stated as once, few or many, or as a class when expanded; others skip it.

-	TRBV4-1	TRBJ2-2	TRBD1	TGCGCCAGCAGAGCCGGGACAGGGTACACCGGGGAGCTGTTTTTT	CASRAGTGYTGELFF
few	TRBV6-5	TRBJ2-1	-	TGTGCCAGCAGCCCCCAGGGATGGTCAAACAATGAGCAGTTCTTC	CASSPQGWSNNEQFF
-	TRBV23-1	TRBJ2-1	TRBD2	TGCGCCAGCAGTCATGATAGCGGGAGGGGCTACAATGAGCAGTTCTTC	CASSHDSGRGYNEQFF
-	TRBV9	TRBJ1-4	-	TGTGCCAGCAGCGTAGACCCCTTCTCAGGGCTTAATGAAAAACTGTTTTTT	CASSVDPFSGLNEKLFF
-	TRBV2	TRBJ1-2	TRBD1	TGTGCCAGCAGTGAGGCCCAGGGGGCGTATGGCTACACCTTC	CASSEAQGAYGYTF
-	TRBV14	TRBJ2-2	-	TGTGCCAGCAGCCAAGATAAGGCAGGGTTTGATTACGGGGAGCTGTTTTTT	CASSQDKAGFDYGELFF
-	TRBV6-5	TRBJ2-2	-	TGTGCCAGCAGTGGCGACACCAACACCGGGGAGCTGTTTTTT	CASSGDTNTGELFF
-	TRBV5-4	TRBJ1-2	-	TGTGCCAGCGGCACCGGGGGTTGGAATGGCTACACCTTC	CASGTGGWNGYTF
few	TRBV7-9	TRBJ2-2	TRBD1	TGTGCTTCTCCGGGACAGGGACGCACCGGGGAGCTGTTTTTT	CASPGQGRTGELFF
-	TRBV7-6	TRBJ1-2	-	TGTGCCAGCAGCCCCGCTACAGAATTGGGCGGCTACACCTTC	CASSPATELGGYTF
-	TRBV6-1	TRBJ1-2	-	TGTGCCAGCAGTGAACAGGGGAGAGGTGGCTACACCTTC	CASSEQGRGGYTF
few	TRBV7-9	TRBJ1-4	-	TGTGCCAGCAGCTTAGGAGGGAGTAATGAAAAACTGTTTTTT	CASSLGGSNEKLFF
once	TRBV11-2	TRBJ1-2	-	TGTGCCAGCAGCCCGATCAGGGAATGGAGTGGCTACACCTTC	CASSPIREWSGYTF